The 14 T cell receptor beta chains in this list originate from one sample, sequenced in a study of blood T cell repertoires in COVID-19. TCRdb keeps only in-frame clones here, not all; method: immunoSEQ multiplex PCR. Of about 670,000 clones detected, 75% to 90% appear once; the ten largest clones hold approximately 0.25%. Sequenced sample: peripheral blood. These receptors came from a woman aged 18-30 years with acute or convalescent COVID-19.

This rearrangement joins TRBV12-3 or TRBV12-4 to TRBJ2-7; 8 nucleotides align to TRBD1. V was clipped by 10 bases and J by 5 bases; unmatched bases: 10. This CDR3 comprises 13 residues. The CDR3 DNA reads TGTGCCACCAGAGACAGGGGTTTTGACGAGCAGTACTTC. Translated: CATRDRGFDEQYF.

This CDR3 is CARRRATEAFF. The CDR3 coding sequence is TGTGCCAGAAGGAGGGCCACTGAAGCTTTCTTT. V usage is TRBV5-3 and J usage is TRBJ1-1; no clear D. TRBV5-3 is reported as an ORF; its role is uncertain. The CDR3 loop spans 11 amino acids. Trimming cost V 5 bases and J 4 bases, with 6 bases left between them.

The chain uses TRBV20-1 and TRBJ2-7, with no clear D. This CDR3 region has 11 residues. CDR1 and CDR2 (germline): DFQATT, SNEGSKA (reference sequence). The V and J ends lost 5 bases and 0 bases respectively, with 5 bases between them. In DNA, the CDR3 is TGCAGTGCTGAGAGCTCCTACGAGCAGTACTTC. Translated: CSAESSYEQYF.

The chain combines TRBV12-5 with TRBJ1-1; D call uncertain. Germline loops: CDR1 LGHNT, CDR2 FRNRAP. Trimming left V 6 bases short and J 5 bases short, with 16 bases between. The CDR3 totals 14 residues. CDR3 nucleotides: TGTGCTAGTGGCCCCCCTCTCCCGGGTACTGAAGCTTTCTTT. The encoded protein is CASGPPLPGTEAFF. The full variable domain, rest sourced from reference TRBV12-5 and TRBJ1-1, is DARVTQTPRHKVTEMGQEVTMRCQPILGHNTVFWYRQTMMQGLELLAYFRNRAPLDDSGMPKDRFSAEMPDATLATLKIQPSEPRDSAVYFCASGPPLPGTEAFFGQGTRLTVV.

As to this clone: Germline and junction disagree at one end, which may indicate a read error. CDR3 protein: CARSSGGGSNQPQHF. CDR3 nucleotide sequence: TGCGCCCGCAGCTCGGGGGGGGGATCCAATCAGCCCCAGCATTTT. The rearrangement uses TRBV5-1 and TRBJ1-5, with a tentative D call TRBD1 (5 bases). The CDR3 covers 15 residues. Germline CDR1 reads SGHRS; CDR2 reads YFSETQ.

This chain links TRBV7-2 with TRBJ1-6, with TRBD1 identical over 7 bases. CDR1 and CDR2 from the germline V gene are SGHTA and FQGNSA. The CDR3 consists of 16 residues. V gave up 4 bases and J gave up 5 bases; unmatched junction bases: 8. The CDR3 sequence: CASSSPDRADNSPLHF. CDR3 bases: TGTGCCAGCAGCTCACCCGACAGGGCTGATAATTCACCCCTCCACTTT.

J is TRBJ1-1 and V is TRBV5-6; D perhaps matches TRBD1 (5 bases). CDR3 length equals 14 residues. Germline V CDR1 and CDR2: SGHDT, YYEEEE. Between the trimmed V and J ends, which lost 4 bases and 8 bases, there was a span of 18 bases. CDR3 nucleotides: TGTGCCAGCAGCGTGGAGGGAGGGGAAAAGGAAGCTTTCTTT. It codes for CASSVEGGEKEAFF.

V gene TRBV5-1 combines with J gene TRBJ2-1; TRBD1 is a possible D gene (6 bases). The CDR3 loop spans 13 amino acids. Trimming stripped 1 base from V and 7 bases from J, with 9 bases between. Germline V gene lookup returns CDR1 SGHRS and CDR2 YFSETQ. CDR3 nucleotides: TGCGCCAGCAGCTTGCGACAGGTAAATGAGCAGTTCTTC. Encoded protein: CASSLRQVNEQFF.

The chain is built from TRBV7-8 and TRBJ2-2; 9 bases fit TRBD1. This CDR3 contains 17 residues. V lost 3 bases and J lost 6; bases outside the gene matches: 11. CDR1 SGHVS and CDR2 FQNEAQ come from the germline V gene. Here the CDR3 reads CASSFPGQGFGAGELFF. CDR3 DNA: TGTGCCAGCAGCTTCCCGGGACAGGGCTTTGGTGCCGGGGAGCTGTTTTTT.

The chain carries TRBV6-5 and TRBJ1-4; maybe TRBD1 (6 bases). V lost 6 bases, J lost 5 bases, and 13 bases lay in between. CDR3 size: 14 residues. CDR1 and CDR2 from the germline V gene are MNHEY and SVGAGI. This CDR3 reads CASRLDRRNEKLFF. The CDR3 nucleotides read TGTGCCAGCAGATTGGACAGAAGAAATGAAAAACTGTTTTTT.

In the case of this clone: The same CDR3 is also encoded by other DNA sequences in this sample. The chain is built from TRBV6-5 and TRBJ1-3, with D hard to call. V was cut by 3 bases and J by 1 base, with 7 bases left in between. Germline CDR1 reads MNHEY; CDR2 reads SVGAGI. The CDR3 contains 14 residues. The CDR3 region has the DNA TGTGCCAGCAGTTATTCGGAGTCTGGAAACACCATATATTTT. Translating gives CASSYSESGNTIYF.

The table lists this clone with a count of one. The chain carries TRBV24-1 and TRBJ1-2; D gene unclear. Germline V lookup: CDR1 KGHDR, CDR2 SFDVKD. Trimming took off 6 bases at V and 0 bases at J, with 7 bases between the two ends. This CDR3 has 13 residues. The DNA for the CDR3 is TGTGCCACCAGTATAGGAGCTAACTATGGCTACACCTTC. Its translation: CATSIGANYGYTF.

For the CDR3, the DNA is TGTGCCAGCTCAGGGGCTCAGAACACTTATGGCTACACCTTC. This gives the protein CASSGAQNTYGYTF. This chain links TRBV18 with TRBJ1-2; tentative D call: TRBD1 (5 bases). The CDR3 is made up of 14 amino acids. CDR1 is KGHSH and CDR2 is LQKENI in the germline V gene. Trimming stripped 5 bases from V and 5 bases from J, with 15 bases between.

On this clone: The same CDR3 can be traced to other DNA sequences in this sample. V gene TRBV12-3 or TRBV12-4 combines with J gene TRBJ1-2, with D unclear. Trimming removed 5 bases from V and 5 bases from J, with 12 bases in between. The CDR3 is 13 amino acids. The CDR3 sequence is CASSLPTGYGYTF. CDR3 nucleotide sequence: TGTGCCAGCAGTCTTCCGACGGGTTATGGCTACACCTTC.